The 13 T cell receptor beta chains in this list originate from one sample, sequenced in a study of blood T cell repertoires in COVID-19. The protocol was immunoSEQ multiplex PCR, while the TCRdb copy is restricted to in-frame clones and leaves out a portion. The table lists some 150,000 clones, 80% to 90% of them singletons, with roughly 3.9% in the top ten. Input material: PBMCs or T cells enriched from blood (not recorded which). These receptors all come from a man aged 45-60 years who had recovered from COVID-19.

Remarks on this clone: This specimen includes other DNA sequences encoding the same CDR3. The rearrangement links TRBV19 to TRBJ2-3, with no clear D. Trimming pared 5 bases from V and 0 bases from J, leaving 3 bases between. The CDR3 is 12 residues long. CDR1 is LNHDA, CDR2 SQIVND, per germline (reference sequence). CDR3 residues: CASSLSTDTQYF. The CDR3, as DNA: TGTGCCAGTAGTCTAAGCACAGATACGCAGTATTTT.

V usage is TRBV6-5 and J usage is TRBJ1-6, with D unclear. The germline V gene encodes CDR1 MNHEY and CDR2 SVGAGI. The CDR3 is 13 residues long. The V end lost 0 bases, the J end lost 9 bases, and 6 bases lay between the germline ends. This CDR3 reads CASSYSNSSPLHF. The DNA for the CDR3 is TGTGCCAGCAGTTACTCGAATAGTTCACCCCTCCACTTT.

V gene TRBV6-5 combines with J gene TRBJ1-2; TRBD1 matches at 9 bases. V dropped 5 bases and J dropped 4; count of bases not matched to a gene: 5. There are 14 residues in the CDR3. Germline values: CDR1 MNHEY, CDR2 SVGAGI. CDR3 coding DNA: TGTGCCAGCAGTCGCCTGGGACAGGGCTATGGCTACACCTTC. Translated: CASSRLGQGYGYTF.

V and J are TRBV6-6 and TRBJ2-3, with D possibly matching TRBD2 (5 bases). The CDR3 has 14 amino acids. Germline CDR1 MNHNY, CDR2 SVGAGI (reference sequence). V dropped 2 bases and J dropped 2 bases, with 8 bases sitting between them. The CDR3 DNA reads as TGTGCCAGCAGTTACATACGGGACACAGATACGCAGTATTTT. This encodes CASSYIRDTDTQYF.

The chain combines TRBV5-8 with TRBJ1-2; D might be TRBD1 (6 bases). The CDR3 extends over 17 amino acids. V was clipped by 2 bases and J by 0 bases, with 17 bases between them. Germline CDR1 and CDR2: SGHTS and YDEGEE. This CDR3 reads CASSFGVGTNANYGYTF. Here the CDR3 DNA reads TGTGCCAGCAGCTTTGGAGTCGGGACAAATGCTAACTATGGCTACACCTTC.

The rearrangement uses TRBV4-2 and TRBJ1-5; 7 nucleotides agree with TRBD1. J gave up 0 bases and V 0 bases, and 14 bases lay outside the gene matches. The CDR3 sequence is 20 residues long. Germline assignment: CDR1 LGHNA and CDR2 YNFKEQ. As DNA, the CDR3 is TGTGCCAGCAGCCAAGATGCGGCAGGGGGAATAGGTTATAGCAATCAGCCCCAGCATTTT. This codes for CASSQDAAGGIGYSNQPQHF.

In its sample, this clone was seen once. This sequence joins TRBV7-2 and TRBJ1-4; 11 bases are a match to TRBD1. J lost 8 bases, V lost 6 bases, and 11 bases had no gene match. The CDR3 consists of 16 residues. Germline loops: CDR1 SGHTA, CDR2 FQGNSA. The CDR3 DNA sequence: TGTGCCAGCAGTTTACTTGCGGGACAGGGGGAAGAAAAACTGTTTTTT. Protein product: CASSLLAGQGEEKLFF.

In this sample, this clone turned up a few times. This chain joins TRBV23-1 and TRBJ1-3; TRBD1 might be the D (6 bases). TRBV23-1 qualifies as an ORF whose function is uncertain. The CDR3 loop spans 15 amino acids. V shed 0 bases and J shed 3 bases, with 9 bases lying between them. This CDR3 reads CASSQSRTVGNTIYF. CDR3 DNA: TGCGCCAGCAGTCAATCGAGGACAGTTGGAAACACCATATATTTT.

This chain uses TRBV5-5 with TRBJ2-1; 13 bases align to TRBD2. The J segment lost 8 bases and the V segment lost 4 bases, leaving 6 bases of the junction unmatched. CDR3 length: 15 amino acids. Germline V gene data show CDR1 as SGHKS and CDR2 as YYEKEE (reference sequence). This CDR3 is CASSTGTSGNHEQFF. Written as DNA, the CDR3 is TGTGCCAGCAGCACCGGGACTAGCGGGAATCATGAGCAGTTCTTC.

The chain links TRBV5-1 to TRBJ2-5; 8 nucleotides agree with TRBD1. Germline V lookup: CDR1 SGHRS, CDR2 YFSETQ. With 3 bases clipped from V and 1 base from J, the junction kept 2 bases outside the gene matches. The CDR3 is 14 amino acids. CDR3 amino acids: CASSSQGAQETQYF. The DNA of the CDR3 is TGCGCCAGCAGCTCCCAGGGGGCCCAAGAGACCCAGTACTTC.

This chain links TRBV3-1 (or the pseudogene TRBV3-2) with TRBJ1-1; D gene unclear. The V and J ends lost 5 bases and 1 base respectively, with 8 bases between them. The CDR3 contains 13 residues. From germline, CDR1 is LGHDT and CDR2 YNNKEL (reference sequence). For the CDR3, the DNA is TGTGCCAGCAGCAGACTTCAGAACACTGAAGCTTTCTTT. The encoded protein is CASSRLQNTEAFF.

DNA of the CDR3: TGCGCCAGCTCAGGACAGGCTAGCGAGCTTGCTTACAATGAGCAGTTCTTC. Its protein is CASSGQASELAYNEQFF. The chain is built from TRBV5-1 and TRBJ2-1; D might be TRBD1 (7 bases). Germline CDR1 SGHRS, CDR2 YFSETQ. Trimming cost V 7 bases and J 4 bases, with 24 bases left between them. This CDR3 contains 17 residues.

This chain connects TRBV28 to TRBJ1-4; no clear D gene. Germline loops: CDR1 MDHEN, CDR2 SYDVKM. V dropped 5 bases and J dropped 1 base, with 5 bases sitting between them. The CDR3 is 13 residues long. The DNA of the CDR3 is TGTGCCAGCAGTCCCCAAACTAATGAAAAACTGTTTTTT. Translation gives CASSPQTNEKLFF.